These 3 T cell receptor beta chains came from one sample sequenced in a study of identifying expanded T cells in peripheral blood. The method was immunoSEQ multiplex PCR; TCRdb's version includes in-frame clones alone and lacks a portion of them. The sample includes some 65,000 clones, around four fifths seen only once; the top ten take approximately 20%. The sample comprised blood. These receptors all stem from a person between 18 and 75 years old in good health.

The CDR3 region has the DNA TGTGCCAGCAGCCACCGGGACAGGGGGCGCAATGAGCAGTTCTTC. Translating gives CASSHRDRGRNEQFF. The gene calls are TRBV11-2 and TRBJ2-1, with 12 bases matching TRBD1. V lost 5 bases, J lost 6 bases, and 5 bases stayed unmatched. CDR1 and CDR2 (germline): SGHAT, FQNNGV. The CDR3 spans 15 residues.

This rearrangement joins TRBV5-6 to TRBJ2-7; TRBD1 matches 9 bases. Unmatched junction bases numbered 5, after V lost 3 bases and J lost 4 bases. Germline loops: CDR1 SGHDT, CDR2 YYEEEE. CDR3 length: 14 residues. The CDR3 here is CASSSTGQGYEQYV. The CDR3 region has the DNA TGTGCCAGCAGCTCTACGGGACAGGGTTACGAGCAGTACGTC.

This rearrangement joins TRBV11-2 to TRBJ1-3; 9 nucleotides match TRBD1. The CDR3 runs 17 residues. The V gene's germline CDR1 is SGHAT and CDR2 FQNNGV. The J segment lost 0 bases and the V segment lost 4 bases, leaving 7 bases of the junction unmatched. For the CDR3, the DNA is TGTGCCAGCAGCTCCGGACAGGGGAAGAGCTCTGGAAACACCATATATTTT. This translates into CASSSGQGKSSGNTIYF.